This T cell receptor (beta chain) was recovered during a study of blood T cell repertoires in COVID-19. Study-wide background: Sites across the United States, Italy and Spain contributed samples from acute and convalescent COVID-19.

In the original workflow: For nucleated cells, counts were estimated from reference gene primer amplification. Profiled with immunoSEQ multiplex PCR; TCRdb holds only in-frame clones, not every one. That table supplies the V and J calls and clone size; D and trimming were determined from the DNA. The profile covers fewer than 250,000 clones, with around 90% appearing a single time and about 6.5% taken by the ten largest. This CDR3 contains 12 residues. Germline V CDR1 and CDR2: ENHRY, SYGVKD. The J segment lost 4 bases and the V segment lost 10 bases, leaving 6 bases of the junction unmatched. The TCR comes from a man in his sixties who had recovered from COVID-19. The sequenced sample consisted of peripheral blood. The chain combines TRBV10-3 with TRBJ1-1; 7 bases are shared with TRBD1. This CDR3 reads CASRPGGTEAFF. The CDR3 DNA sequence: TGTGCCAGCAGACCAGGGGGCACTGAAGCTTTCTTT.